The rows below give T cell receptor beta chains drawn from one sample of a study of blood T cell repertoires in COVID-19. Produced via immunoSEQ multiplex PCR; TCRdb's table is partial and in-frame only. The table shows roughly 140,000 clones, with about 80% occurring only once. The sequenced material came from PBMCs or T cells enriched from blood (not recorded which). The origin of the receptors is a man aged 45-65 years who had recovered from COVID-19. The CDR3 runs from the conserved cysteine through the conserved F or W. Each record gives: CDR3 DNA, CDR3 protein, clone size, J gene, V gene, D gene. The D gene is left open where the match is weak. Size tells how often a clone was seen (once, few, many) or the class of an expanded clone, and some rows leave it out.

TGTGCCAGCAGCTTAACACTTAAAGAGACCCAGTACTTC | CASSLTLKETQYF | NA | TRBJ2-5 | TRBV7-3 | NA
TGTGCCAGCAGCCGAGCGGGCGGCACTAATGAAAAACTGTTTTTT | CASSRAGGTNEKLFF | NA | TRBJ1-4 | TRBV3-1/TRBV3-2 | NA
TGCAGCGTTGAAGATCGCGGGGGAAGCACAGATACGCAGTATTTT | CSVEDRGGSTDTQYF | NA | TRBJ2-3 | TRBV29-1 | TRBD2
TGTGCCAGCAGCTTTGGGACAGTATCCGGGGAGCTGTTTTTT | CASSFGTVSGELFF | few | TRBJ2-2 | TRBV7-9 | TRBD1
TGTGCCAGCAGCTTGGGACAGGGGGCCCAGACATACTATGGCTACACCTTC | CASSLGQGAQTYYGYTF | NA | TRBJ1-2 | TRBV5-4 | TRBD1
TGTGCCAGCAGCCCCGCGGGGGCCCACGGCACCGGGGAGCTGTTTTTT | CASSPAGAHGTGELFF | NA | TRBJ2-2 | TRBV9 | NA
TGCGCCAGCAGTTCCGGGAAGGGAGGAGAAGAGACCCAGTACTTC | CASSSGKGGEETQYF | few | TRBJ2-5 | TRBV5-1 | NA
TGTGCCAGCAGTGACGGGGAAGAGACCCAGTACTTC | CASSDGEETQYF | NA | TRBJ2-5 | TRBV12-3/TRBV12-4 | NA
TGTGCCAGCAGCGTAGAGCCGGAGCGTAGCACCATATATTTT | CASSVEPERSTIYF | NA | TRBJ1-3 | TRBV9 | NA
TGTGCCAGCAGCCCGGGTACCTATGGCTACACCTTC | CASSPGTYGYTF | few | TRBJ1-2 | TRBV14 | NA
TGCGCCAGCAGCCAGACAGGACGAAATGAAAAACTGTTTTTT | CASSQTGRNEKLFF | NA | TRBJ1-4 | TRBV4-1 | NA
TGTGCCAGCAGCTTAAAGAGGGTCAGGCAGTACTTC | CASSLKRVRQYF | NA | TRBJ2-7 | TRBV7-3 | NA
TGTGCCAGCAGTTTAACAGGGGGCTATGGCTACACCTTC | CASSLTGGYGYTF | NA | TRBJ1-2 | TRBV27 | TRBD1
TGTGCCAGCAGCCAGACTGGCGATACGCAGTATTTT | CASSQTGDTQYF | NA | TRBJ2-3 | TRBV3-1/TRBV3-2 | NA
TGTGCCAGCAGCTTCGCAGGGGGCCGAGCTTTCTTT | CASSFAGGRAFF | NA | TRBJ1-1 | TRBV7-9 | TRBD1
TGTGCCAGCAGGGACTCCAGGGGCGGGACTGAAGCTTTCTTT | CASRDSRGGTEAFF | NA | TRBJ1-1 | TRBV7-2 | NA
TGTGCCAGCAGCGATGGACAGTGGATAGGGGAGCTGTTTTTT | CASSDGQWIGELFF | NA | TRBJ2-2 | TRBV7-2 | NA
TGTGCCAGCAGCCAAGACCTAGCGGGGTCCTACAATGAGCAGTTCTTC | CASSQDLAGSYNEQFF | few | TRBJ2-1 | TRBV4-2 | TRBD2
TGTGCCAGTAGTAGTAGCGGGGCCCGCACAGATACGCAGTATTTT | CASSSSGARTDTQYF | NA | TRBJ2-3 | TRBV19 | TRBD2
TGCGCCAGCAGCCCCGGGACAGCTCACTCTGGAAACACCATATATTTT | CASSPGTAHSGNTIYF | few | TRBJ1-3 | TRBV5-1 | TRBD1
TGTGCCAGCAGTTACGCCGGGACTAGCGGGGGGGGAAAGCAGTTCTTC | CASSYAGTSGGGKQFF | NA | TRBJ2-1 | TRBV6-2/TRBV6-3 | TRBD2
TGTGCCAGCGACGGGGGGTACGAGACCCAGTACTTC | CASDGGYETQYF | NA | TRBJ2-5 | TRBV2 | TRBD2
TGTGCCAGCAGCGCCGGGACAGGGAATTCACCCCTCCACTTT | CASSAGTGNSPLHF | NA | TRBJ1-6 | TRBV7-9 | TRBD1
TGTGCCAGTAGTAGCTACAGGATTAATTCGGACACTGAAGCTTTCTTT | CASSSYRINSDTEAFF | NA | TRBJ1-1 | TRBV19 | NA
TGCGCCAGCAGCTTGGGGACAGGGGGCTACGAGCAGTACTTC | CASSLGTGGYEQYF | NA | TRBJ2-7 | TRBV5-1 | TRBD1
TGTGCCAGCAGCCCCCTCGGCAGGGCCCAAGCTGGCTACACCTTC | CASSPLGRAQAGYTF | NA | TRBJ1-2 | TRBV7-3 | NA
TGTGCCAGCACCGCGGGACTAGGGCGCTACGAGCAGTACTTC | CASTAGLGRYEQYF | few | TRBJ2-7 | TRBV6-5 | TRBD2
TGTGCCAGCAGCCCGGGTGGGGGGTCTTATGGCTATGGCTACACCTTC | CASSPGGGSYGYGYTF | NA | TRBJ1-2 | TRBV3-1/TRBV3-2 | NA
TGTGCCAGCAAGGTTCAGGGCAACTATGGCTACACCTTC | CASKVQGNYGYTF | NA | TRBJ1-2 | TRBV2 | NA
TGTGCCAGCAGCTTAGGGGGTTACAGGGAGAACACCGGGGAGCTGTTTTTT | CASSLGGYRENTGELFF | NA | TRBJ2-2 | TRBV11-3 | NA
TGTGCCAGTAGTATAGGACGGAGTGCGGGAAACACCATATATTTT | CASSIGRSAGNTIYF | NA | TRBJ1-3 | TRBV19 | NA
TGTGCCATCAGCGGGGGGGGGACAGGGACTCAAGAGACCCAGTACTTC | CAISGGGTGTQETQYF | once | TRBJ2-5 | TRBV10-3 | NA
TGTGCCAGCAGTTACTCGGGGAGCGGGGGGGCCGATACGCAGTATTTT | CASSYSGSGGADTQYF | NA | TRBJ2-3 | TRBV6-2/TRBV6-3 | TRBD2
TGCAGTGCTAGTGACCCACAGACTAGAAATCAGCCCCAGCATTTT | CSASDPQTRNQPQHF | NA | TRBJ1-5 | TRBV20-1 | NA
TGTGCCAGCAGCGCGCCGGGACTTCATGTCGGGGAGCTGTTTTTT | CASSAPGLHVGELFF | NA | TRBJ2-2 | TRBV7-9 | NA
TGTGCCAGCAGCCCCCGACAGGGTGAGAATTCACCCCTCCACTTT | CASSPRQGENSPLHF | NA | TRBJ1-6 | TRBV7-9 | TRBD1
TGTGCCAGCACCCAGGGAAGCGGGGGCCACGAGCAGTACTTC | CASTQGSGGHEQYF | NA | TRBJ2-7 | TRBV11-2 | TRBD2
TGTGCCAGCAGCCAATCCTTGCGTCAGGGGGAAAATGAAAAACTGTTTTTT | CASSQSLRQGENEKLFF | NA | TRBJ1-4 | TRBV16 | TRBD1
TGTGCCAGCAGCAGAACATCCCATAATTCACCCCTCCACTTT | CASSRTSHNSPLHF | medium-sized | TRBJ1-6 | TRBV21-1 | NA
TGCGCCAGCAGCTTGGGCGACAGAACTAATGAAAAACTGTTTTTT | CASSLGDRTNEKLFF | NA | TRBJ1-4 | TRBV5-1 | NA
TGTGCCTGGGGGACAGGGGTTACCGGGGAGCTGTTTTTT | CAWGTGVTGELFF | NA | TRBJ2-2 | TRBV30 | TRBD1
TGTGCCAGTAGTACACAGGGTCGGCGCTACACCTTC | CASSTQGRRYTF | NA | TRBJ1-2 | TRBV19 | NA